This T cell receptor beta chain was retrieved from a study of shared T cell receptors in the human thymus. The CDR3 is made up of 14 amino acids. V was pared by 0 bases and J by 9 bases, with 11 bases between. In germline, CDR1 is LNHNV, CDR2 YYDKDF (reference sequence). This table comes from immunoSEQ multiplex PCR, and its TCRdb copy is limited to in-frame clones, with some not included. The data contain some 700,000 clones, around 85% of them singletons. The same sample was also used in a study of human thymus T cells. That report notes: Resections that were taken during corrective heart surgery supplied the thymus tissue. Gene usage for V and J segments appeared biased in thymic and blood repertoires. Related research has reported that thymic repertoires overlap highly among unrelated individuals.

This clonotype was obtained from a girl under three years old with a congenital heart defect. The chain uses TRBV15 and TRBJ2-2; D gene uncertain. Sequencing was carried out using thymocytes. CDR3 region: CATSRDRRERELFF. As DNA, the CDR3 is TGTGCCACCAGCAGAGATAGGAGAGAGAGGGAGCTGTTTTTT. Together with reference TRBV15 and TRBJ2-2, the CDR3 gives the full variable domain: DAMVIQNPRYQVTQFGKPVTLSCSQTLNHNVMYWYQQKSSQAPKLLFHYYDKDFNNEADTPDNFQSRRPNTSFCFLDIRSPGLGDTAMYLCATSRDRRERELFFGEGSRLTVL.